The TCR beta chain under discussion was sequenced for a study of long-term antiretroviral therapy in people with HIV. Study-wide results and limits: Clones that expanded before ART (that is, prior to treatment) dominated the repertoire at all time points.

CDR1 MNHEY and CDR2 SMNVEV come from the germline V gene (reference sequence). V gave up 2 bases and J gave up 0 bases, with 2 bases separating them. This CDR3 is 12 amino acids long. The libraries were made with immunoSEQ v3.0 at survey level. Sequenced by immunoSEQ multiplex PCR; TCRdb stores in-frame clones only, minus some. The sample yields more than 20,000 clones, around 83% seen once. The sample holds one count of this clone. Its antigen is unknown. This receptor was taken from a man between 35 and 55 years old with HIV. The material was unsorted PBMCs, obtained 2.7 years after starting antiretroviral therapy. The chain is built from TRBV27 and TRBJ2-7, with D uncertain. The CDR3 protein is CASSLSSYEQYF. The DNA for the CDR3 is TGTGCCAGCAGTTTAAGCTCCTACGAGCAGTACTTC.